The 18 T cell receptor beta chains given below trace back to one sample, sequenced in a study of blood T cell repertoires in COVID-19. Generated by immunoSEQ multiplex PCR, the TCRdb table keeps only in-frame clones and is missing some. The sample holds more than 150,000 clones, around four fifths seen once. Material: PBMCs or T cells enriched from blood (not recorded which). The receptors shown here come from a woman in her fifties or sixties who had recovered from COVID-19.

V and J are TRBV5-1 and TRBJ2-3, with 10 bases aligning to TRBD2. Germline V gives CDR1 SGHRS, CDR2 YFSETQ. CDR3 length: 15 residues. The junction had 10 bases not matched to a gene; V was cut back by 8 bases and J by 4 bases. DNA of the CDR3: TGCGCCAGTTCTATAGCGGGAGGTATCGCAGATACGCAGTATTTT. Encoded protein: CASSIAGGIADTQYF.

The gene calls are TRBV4-1 and TRBJ2-1; D possibly corresponds to TRBD2 (6 bases). Germline-derived CDR1 and CDR2 are MGHRA and YSYEKL. Trimming took off 6 bases at V and 8 bases at J, with 20 bases between the two ends. CDR3 length equals 15 residues. The CDR3 loop is CASRRVGGRGDEQFF. CDR3 DNA: TGCGCCAGCAGGCGCGTCGGAGGGCGAGGGGATGAGCAGTTCTTC.

This clone was seen just once. The chain recombines TRBV28 with TRBJ2-2; a possible D gene is TRBD1 (6 bases). Trimming pared 3 bases from V and 9 bases from J, leaving 14 bases between. The CDR3 sequence is 14 residues long. The germline gives CDR1 MDHEN, CDR2 SYDVKM. This CDR3 reads CASSLEQGIRELFF. The CDR3 DNA reads TGTGCCAGCAGTTTGGAACAGGGTATCCGGGAGCTGTTTTTT.

V gene TRBV5-5 combines with J gene TRBJ1-6, with 9 bases matching TRBD1. The CDR3 has 18 residues. The trim removed 4 bases at V and 5 bases at J, leaving 13 bases unmatched. Germline V gives CDR1 SGHKS, CDR2 YYEKEE (reference sequence). This chain's CDR3 is CASSIGQGSSPHNSPLHF. The CDR3 DNA sequence: TGTGCCAGCAGCATCGGACAGGGGTCTTCTCCCCATAATTCACCCCTCCACTTT.

The V and J genes are TRBV28 and TRBJ2-2; weak D call: TRBD2 (6 bases). CDR1 is MDHEN, CDR2 SYDVKM, per germline. Trimming left V 8 bases short and J 5 bases short, with 12 bases between. CDR3 size: 13 residues. The chain's CDR3 is CASSEGNTGELFF. The CDR3 coding sequence is TGTGCCAGCTCGGAGGGGAATACCGGGGAGCTGTTTTTT.

The V and J genes are TRBV7-6 and TRBJ2-1; TRBD2 matches at 15 bases. The V gene end was trimmed by 4 bases and the J gene end by 6 bases; junction bases not matched to a gene: 7. The CDR3 is 17 amino acids. Germline CDR1 SGHVS, CDR2 FNYEAQ. CDR3 residues: CASSSTGTSGGLNEQFF. The DNA for the CDR3 is TGTGCCAGCAGCTCGACCGGGACTAGCGGGGGGCTCAATGAGCAGTTCTTC.

With regard to this clone: The junction departs from the called germline gene at one end, perhaps through a read error. The chain uses TRBV2 and TRBJ1-6; 7 nucleotides align to TRBD1. CDR3 size: 14 residues. Germline CDR1 SNHLY, CDR2 FYNNEI. The CDR3, as DNA: TGTGCCAGCAGCGAAGACAGGGTGAATTCACCCCTCCACTTT. This translates into CASSEDRVNSPLHF.

This chain uses TRBV9 with TRBJ1-2; TRBD1 aligns across 7 bases. This CDR3 is built from 16 residues. V dropped 0 bases and J dropped 7; count of bases not matched to a gene: 12. Germline V gene data show CDR1 as SGDLS and CDR2 as YYNGEE. The CDR3 bases are TGTGCCAGCAGCGTAGATATTCGTGAAGGGGGCTCTGGCTACACCTTC. It specifies CASSVDIREGGSGYTF.

The chain couples TRBV12-3 or TRBV12-4 to TRBJ1-2; no firm D call. CDR3 length: 12 residues. Trimming pared 1 base from V and 7 bases from J, leaving 7 bases between. The CDR3 region is CASSLVGFGYTF. The CDR3 region has the DNA TGTGCCAGCAGTTTAGTCGGGTTTGGCTACACCTTC.

The chain recombines TRBV2 with TRBJ1-1; 9 nucleotides agree with TRBD1. CDR1 and CDR2 from the germline V gene are SNHLY and FYNNEI. The CDR3 extends over 14 amino acids. J lost 1 base, V lost 7 bases, and 4 bases had no gene match. CDR3 bases: TGTGCCAGCACCAAGGACAGGGGGAACACTGAAGCTTTCTTT. Protein product: CASTKDRGNTEAFF.

The V and J genes are TRBV7-2 and TRBJ2-5, with D uncertain. Germline values: CDR1 SGHTA, CDR2 FQGNSA. The CDR3 totals 12 residues. V was pared by 3 bases and J by 3 bases, with 5 bases between. The CDR3 DNA follows: TGTGCCAGCAGCTTCGCGAAAGAGACCCAGTACTTC. As protein: CASSFAKETQYF.

The V call is TRBV2, the J call TRBJ2-2; D is perhaps TRBD2 (6 bases). V was clipped by 7 bases and J by 6 bases, with 15 bases between them. This CDR3 comprises 14 residues. CDR1 SNHLY and CDR2 FYNNEI come from the germline V gene. The CDR3 DNA follows: TGTGCCAGCACCGAGGGCGGGACCGCCGGGGAGCTGTTTTTT. Residues: CASTEGGTAGELFF.

The chain recombines TRBV6-4 with TRBJ1-6, with TRBD1 identical over 7 bases. The CDR3 is 13 residues long. With 6 bases clipped from V and 10 bases from J, the junction kept 6 bases outside the gene matches. Germline CDR1 MRHNA, CDR2 SNTAGT. In DNA, the CDR3 is TGTGCCAGCAGCGGACAGGTGGGCTCACCCCTCCACTTT. Amino acid sequence: CASSGQVGSPLHF.

This chain uses TRBV11-2 with TRBJ2-7; D may be TRBD2 (5 bases). This CDR3 region has 12 residues. Trimming cost V 8 bases and J 3 bases, with 11 bases left between them. Germline V gene data show CDR1 as SGHAT and CDR2 as FQNNGV. CDR3 coding DNA: TGTGCCAGCTCGGGAACAAACTACGAGCAGTACTTC. Translating gives CASSGTNYEQYF. Complete variable domain (other parts from reference TRBV11-2 and TRBJ2-7): EAGVAQSPRYKIIEKRQSVAFWCNPISGHATLYWYQQILGQGPKLLIQFQNNGVVDDSQLPKDRFSAERLKGVDSTLKIQPAKLEDSAVYLCASSGTNYEQYFGPGTRLTVT.

The genes are TRBV6-5 and TRBJ2-3; D might be TRBD2 (6 bases). CDR3 length: 14 amino acids. V gave up 9 bases and J gave up 7 bases, with 20 bases separating them. Germline loops: CDR1 MNHEY, CDR2 SVGAGI. CDR3 in DNA: TGTGCCAGTCACGGCGGGACGGTTAGTCATACGCAGTATTTT. Translation gives CASHGGTVSHTQYF.

The CDR3 DNA sequence: TGTGCCACCAGTGATACCGGACAGGGGGGTATCTACGAGCAGTACTTC. It translates to CATSDTGQGGIYEQYF. The rearrangement joins TRBV24-1 to TRBJ2-7, with TRBD1 matching 10 bases. Germline V lookup: CDR1 KGHDR, CDR2 SFDVKD. The junction had 7 bases not matched to a gene; V was cut back by 3 bases and J by 3 bases. The CDR3 runs to 16 residues.

This chain connects TRBV5-1 to TRBJ2-5; D possibly corresponds to TRBD2 (5 bases). Trimming shortened V by 0 bases and J by 3 bases, and 6 bases separated the two germline ends. Germline CDR1 SGHRS, CDR2 YFSETQ. The CDR3 runs to 13 residues. The CDR3, as DNA: TGCGCCAGCAGCTTGGTGGGAGAAGAGACCCAGTACTTC. It yields the protein CASSLVGEETQYF.

The chain combines TRBV19 with TRBJ2-7; 9 bases fit TRBD1. Germline values: CDR1 LNHDA, CDR2 SQIVND (reference sequence). The CDR3 covers 14 residues. J gave up 2 bases and V 5 bases, and 4 bases lay outside the gene matches. The CDR3 DNA reads TGTGCCAGTAGTGCGGGACAGGGTCCCTACGAGCAGTACTTC. Its translation is CASSAGQGPYEQYF.